This T cell receptor beta chain was observed in a study of blood T cell repertoires in COVID-19 (dated by TCRdb to 2020 to 2021). Looking at the study overall: Samples covering the acute and convalescent phases of COVID-19 were provided by collaborators in the United States, Italy and Spain. The samples were drawn from the first 160 participants of the ongoing ImmuneRACE study and from 950 to 1,500 subjects provided by 6 global collaborators. Deeply sampled blood TCRbeta repertoires from subjects exposed to, actively infected with, or recovered from COVID-19 were included in the dataset. HLA class I and class II types, where available, came from metadata supplied by the sample provider rather than from assay-based typing. The repertoires were released in a freely available public database intended as a resource for research on the immune response to SARS-CoV-2. The prospective study material was composed of cDNA or gDNA derived from T cells, B-cell-depleted T cells, or PBMCs. A de-identified subject ID, COVID-19 status, age in years and sex were almost always included in the sample metadata. General conclusions and limits of the study: How much clinical and demographic metadata was included differed by source and by participant, and the metadata was provided uncurated.

The CDR3 numbers 16 residues from cysteine through phenylalanine. The CDR3 DNA has 48 bases and is translated from base 1. The germline V and J ends show losses of 6 bases and 6 bases respectively, and no gene match explains 10 bases of the junction. The germline V gene (reference sequence) specifies MNHEY as CDR1 and SMNVEV as CDR2. Collaborating institutions collected whole blood in K2EDTA tubes following their own protocols. For TCRbeta analysis, collaborators shipped samples in one of three forms: frozen whole blood, isolated PBMCs, or DNA extracted from either of those sample types. TCRbeta CDR3 regions were amplified from genomic DNA using the immunoSEQ Assay, a bias-controlled multiplex PCR. The study's processing was this. Nucleated cell counts per sample were estimated from amplification of reference gene primers within the assay. To quantify the absolute abundance of each unique TCRbeta CDR3 rearrangement, sequence reads were collapsed and filtered. Productive Simpson clonality was computed per sample as the square root of Simpson's diversity index over productive rearrangements. TCRdb stores this immuneACCESS table with in-frame sequences only. Part of the clones is absent; in the studies checked, under half of the shortfall reflects unresolved V genes, and no reason is known for the rest. That table is the source of V, J and clone size, and D and trimming were worked out from the DNA. The sample records roughly 200,000 clones, around four fifths of which are singletons. 2.8% of the sample is held by the ten biggest clonotypes.

For this clone: This clone's antigen is unknown. One base away there is no much larger clone; base qualities are not given.

Sequences were obtained from peripheral blood. The rearranged segments are TRBV27 and TRBJ2-2; 10 bases in the junction line up with TRBD2. The clonotype was recovered from an elderly woman with active or convalescent COVID-19. The DNA sequence is given as TGTGCCAGCAGCCACCGGACTAGCGGTTTCTCCGGGGAGCTGTTTTTT. Translated, it reads CASSHRTSGFSGELFF.